What follows are 15 T cell receptor beta chains derived from one specimen sequenced in a study of T cells in Graves' hyperthyroidism and ophthalmopathy. Amplification of TCR beta CDR3 regions used RNA as the template. With the HTBI primer set, the TCR CDR3 went through a first round of RT-PCR. TCRdb re-derived calls from the multiplex PCR reads in MiXCR, one entry per CDR3 protein. The sample lists hundreds of thousands of distinct CDR3 sequences, approximately 16% occurring once. The sequencing input was blood. These TCRs come from a woman aged 18-29 years with Graves' ophthalmopathy.

Points on this clonotype: A much larger clone lies a single base off, so this may be a read error. The CDR3, as DNA: TGTGCCAGCAGTTCCCTTGGGACAGGCAACACTGAAGCTTCCTTT. Translated: CASSSLGTGNTEASF. The rearrangement joins TRBV12-3 or TRBV12-4 to TRBJ1-1; TRBD1 matches 8 bases. The CDR3 covers 15 residues.

In this sample, this clonotype turned up many times. The chain links TRBV3-1 to TRBJ2-3; 9 bases align to TRBD2. This CDR3 has 16 residues. Germline CDR1 is LGHDT and CDR2 is YNNKEL (reference sequence). Trimming took 2 bases from V and 3 from J; bases not matched to a gene: 6. This chain's CDR3 is CASSQPPGLATDTQYF. CDR3 bases: TGTGCCAGCAGCCAACCACCGGGACTAGCAACAGATACGCAGTATTTT.

This clonotype was recorded at least ten times. V usage is TRBV6-1 and J usage is TRBJ2-5; 7 bases map to TRBD1. The J segment lost 2 bases and the V segment lost 5 bases, leaving 8 bases of the junction unmatched. This CDR3 spans 15 amino acids. The germline CDR1 and CDR2 sequences are MNHNS and SASEGT. The CDR3 region has the DNA TGTGCCAGCAGTCACATGGGACAGCAACAAGAGACCCAGTACTTC. Translating gives CASSHMGQQQETQYF.

This clonotype was counted a few times. The chain joins TRBV11-2 to TRBJ2-7; tentatively, D is TRBD1 or TRBD2 (5 bases each). CDR3 length: 14 residues. From germline, CDR1 is SGHAT and CDR2 FQNNGV. Trimming took off 5 bases at V and 5 bases at J, with 16 bases between the two ends. This CDR3 reads CASSKQGVWDEQYF. The DNA for the CDR3 is TGTGCCAGCAGCAAGCAGGGAGTATGGGACGAGCAGTACTTC.

The table lists this clonotype with many counts. The J gene is TRBJ2-4, the V gene TRBV5-1, with TRBD2 matching 8 bases. From germline, CDR1 is SGHRS and CDR2 YFSETQ. V dropped 3 bases and J dropped 3; count of bases not matched to a gene: 5. This CDR3 spans 15 amino acids. CDR3 nucleotide sequence: TGCGCCAGCAGCTACAGCGGGGGCCTCAAAAACATTCAGTACTTC. Protein sequence: CASSYSGGLKNIQYF.

At least ten counts were recorded for this clonotype. V is TRBV20-1 and J is TRBJ1-5; weak D call: TRBD1 (5 bases). Trimming removed 4 bases from V and 7 bases from J, with 11 bases in between. Looked up from germline, CDR1 is DFQATT and CDR2 is SNEGSKA (reference sequence). The CDR3 runs to 12 residues. The CDR3 nucleotides are TGCAGTGCTACAGGGATTGGGCAGCCCCAGCATTTT. This translates into CSATGIGQPQHF.

In this sample, this clonotype turned up many times. The chain uses TRBV7-9 and TRBJ1-1, with D possibly matching TRBD1 (5 bases). Germline loops: CDR1 SEHNR, CDR2 FQNEAQ (reference sequence). V was clipped by 6 bases and J by 8 bases, with 10 bases between them. The CDR3 is made up of 11 amino acids. CDR3 sequence reads: CASSLGGEAFF. DNA for the CDR3: TGTGCCAGCAGTTTGGGGGGGGAAGCTTTCTTT. The variable domain in full, completed from reference TRBV7-9 and TRBJ1-1, reads DTGVSQNPRHKITKRGQNVTFRCDPISEHNRLYWYRQTLGQGPEFLTYFQNEAQLEKSRLLSDRFSAERPKGSFSTLEIQRTEQGDSAMYLCASSLGGEAFFGQGTRLTVV.

This clonotype showed up just a few times. The chain joins TRBV20-1 to TRBJ1-6; TRBD1 aligns across 9 bases. The ends lost 6 bases at V and 9 bases at J; junction bases unmatched: 6. Germline V lookup: CDR1 DFQATT, CDR2 SNEGSKA (reference sequence). The CDR3 contains 13 residues. The chain's CDR3 is CSAAGQGSSPLHF. Written as DNA, the CDR3 is TGCAGTGCCGCGGGACAGGGAAGTTCACCCCTCCACTTT.

The table lists this clonotype with a few counts. V gene TRBV6-5 combines with J gene TRBJ2-2; 8 bases line up with TRBD1. J was trimmed by 0 bases and V by 0 bases; bases with no gene match: 3. From germline, CDR1 is MNHEY and CDR2 SVGAGI. The CDR3 length is 17 residues. The CDR3 coding sequence is TGTGCCAGCAGTTACTCGACACAGGGGGCGAACACCGGGGAGCTGTTTTTT. It translates to CASSYSTQGANTGELFF.

As for this clonotype: This may stem from a read error, because a much larger clone lies one nucleotide away. This chain uses TRBV20-1 with TRBJ2-5, with D perhaps matching TRBD2 (7 bases). The V and J ends lost 3 bases and 5 bases respectively, with 13 bases between them. The CDR3 runs to 13 residues. Germline assignment: CDR1 DFQATT and CDR2 SNEGSKA (reference sequence). CDR3 protein: CSASAGAGETQYF. Here the CDR3 DNA reads TGCAGTGCTAGCGCGGGGGCGGGGGAGACCCAGTACTTC.

As regards this clonotype: It may be a read error: a sequence one base away is much more abundant. This chain uses TRBV29-1 with TRBJ2-2; D is uncertain. Per the germline V gene, CDR1 is SQVTM and CDR2 is ANQGSEA. CDR3 length: 12 residues. CDR3 bases: TGCAGCGTAAGGGCGAACACCAGGGAGCTGTTTTTT. Translation gives CSVRANTRELFF.

This chain connects TRBV4-2 to TRBJ2-1; 8 nucleotides match TRBD1. CDR1 and CDR2 from the germline V gene are LGHNA and YNFKEQ. V lost 4 bases to trimming and J lost 8 bases; unmatched junction nucleotides: 22. This CDR3 region has 19 residues. CDR3 DNA sequence: TGTGCCAGCAGCCCTAGACAGGGGACGGACCTTAGCTGGGGGGATGAGCAGTTCTTC. It codes for CASSPRQGTDLSWGDEQFF.

This clonotype was recorded a few times. The CDR3 here is CASSSTDSYNEQFF. The CDR3 region has the DNA TGTGCCAGTAGTTCAACAGACTCCTACAATGAGCAGTTCTTC. The gene calls are TRBV19 and TRBJ2-1, with D unresolved. The germline gives CDR1 LNHDA, CDR2 SQIVND (reference sequence). V was shortened by 5 bases and J by 0 bases, with 8 bases between the two germline ends. The CDR3 runs to 14 residues.

This clonotype was seen at least ten times. The chain couples TRBV20-1 to TRBJ2-7; maybe TRBD2 (5 bases). Between the trimmed V and J ends, which lost 3 bases and 6 bases, there was a span of 9 bases. The CDR3 contains 11 residues. The germline gives CDR1 DFQATT, CDR2 SNEGSKA (reference sequence). The CDR3 here is CSARPGSEQYF. CDR3 DNA sequence: TGCAGTGCTAGGCCGGGATCCGAGCAGTACTTC.

This clonotype was detected many times. The chain joins TRBV18 to TRBJ2-5, with TRBD1 matching over 8 bases. Germline assignment: CDR1 KGHSH and CDR2 LQKENI. The CDR3 totals 15 residues. V lost 0 bases, J lost 5 bases, and 5 bases stayed unmatched. This CDR3 reads CASSPPRGPLETQYF. The DNA of the CDR3 is TGTGCCAGCTCACCACCCAGGGGGCCTTTGGAGACCCAGTACTTC.